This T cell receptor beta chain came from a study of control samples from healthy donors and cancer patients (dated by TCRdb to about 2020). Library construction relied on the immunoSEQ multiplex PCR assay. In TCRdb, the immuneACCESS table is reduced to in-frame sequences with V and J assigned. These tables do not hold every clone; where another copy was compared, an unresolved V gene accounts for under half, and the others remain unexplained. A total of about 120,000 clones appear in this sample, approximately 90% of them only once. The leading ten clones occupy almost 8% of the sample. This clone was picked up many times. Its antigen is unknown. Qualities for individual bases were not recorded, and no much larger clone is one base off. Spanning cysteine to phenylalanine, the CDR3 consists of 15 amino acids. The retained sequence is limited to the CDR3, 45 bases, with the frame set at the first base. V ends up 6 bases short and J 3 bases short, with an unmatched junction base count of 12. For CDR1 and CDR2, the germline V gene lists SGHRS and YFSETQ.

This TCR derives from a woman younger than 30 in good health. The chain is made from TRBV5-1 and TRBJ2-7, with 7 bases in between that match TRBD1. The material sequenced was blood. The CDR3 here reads CASILGPGGSYEQYF. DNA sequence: TGCGCCAGCATTTTAGGTCCAGGGGGAAGCTACGAGCAGTACTTC.